This entry concerns a single T cell receptor beta chain. Its antigen target is currently unknown. Per-base quality was not reported, and no clone a single base away is much larger than it. From its cysteine to its phenylalanine, the CDR3 spans 15 amino acids. Of all the DNA, just the CDR3 is kept, 45 bases in frame from base 1. Looking up the germline V gene yields CDR1 SQVTM and CDR2 ANQGSEA. Trimming removed 7 bases from V and 0 bases from J, leaving 19 bases between the germline ends. The data derive from a study of shared clonotypes between healthy human individuals (dated by TCRdb to 2018 to 2020). For the wider study: The cohort included three men and a couple of women between 18 and 49 years of age. For each donor, three plates each were used for CD4 naive and CD4 memory, two plates were used for CD8 naive, and one plate was used for CD8 memory. Each donor's leukapheresis produced roughly between roughly 0.85 and 10 billion PBMCs. To estimate repertoire size and how much clonotypes are shared between individuals, the study performed deep sequencing of blood TCR repertoires from 4 to 6 healthy adults. To increase sequencing depth and limit assay-specific biases, TCR repertoire library preparation and sequencing were carried out by different laboratories using diverse techniques.

Healthy HIV-negative adults with no recently reported acute infections or vaccinations were included as donors. All donors were Caucasian adults living in Nashville, Tennessee, USA. CD4+ T cells were enriched by magnetic negative selection, after which naive cells were positively selected on CD45RA and the negative fraction was taken as the memory subset. After blood collection by leukapheresis, PBMCs were isolated using Ficoll-Histopaque density gradient centrifugation and then cryopreserved in the vapor phase of liquid nitrogen. Analytical flow cytometry was used to check the purity and quantity of every magnetically sorted T cell population. Genomic DNA was isolated from every sorted fraction and measured by UV absorbance on a Nanodrop 2000c. TCR CDR3 regions were amplified from genomic DNA by multiplex PCR using the deep immunoSEQ assay. Extracted genomic DNA from each cell subset was spread evenly across all wells of several immunoSEQ 96-well plates, with each plate serving as a replicate. For sorted subsets, around 200 ng genomic DNA, equal to about 30,000 T cell genomes, was loaded into each replicate PCR. Purified libraries were measured with a Qubit 3.0 fluorometer, size-checked on a Bioanalyzer 2100, and measured again with the KAPA Library Quantification kit. Each immunoSEQ 96-well plate was sequenced on its own single-read 150-cycle Illumina NextSeq 550 flow cell. The authors processed their data as follows. Because the immunoSEQ output held only junctional sequences and lacked quality scores, the filtering could not match the filtering applied to full-length reads. Sequences were annotated with PyIR, a Python wrapper for IgBLAST v1.9, using IMGT germline references to assign V/J genes and CDR3. Any read was removed if the V/J assignment was weak (E-value above 1e-6), the CDR3 was missing, or the read contained stop codons, out-of-frame junctions, or ambiguous translated residues. A V3J clonotype was defined by an identical inferred V gene, J gene, and CDR3 amino acid sequence. Percentage overlap between repertoires was computed as shared unique clonotypes divided by the size of the smaller repertoire. Richness of each repertoire was evaluated using RTK rarefaction, the Chao1 estimator, and Recon v2.1 estimates of unobserved clonotypes. Generation probabilities were computed with OLGA for all TCRbeta clonotypes obtained by the gDNA method from several donors. As stored in TCRdb, this immuneACCESS dataset retains in-frame rearrangements with V and J assigned. A fraction of the clones does not appear; measured against another copy, unresolved V genes explain less than half of the discrepancy, and the remainder lacks a known reason. V and J calls and clone size are copied from that table; D and trimming were computed from the DNA. Within this sample are 1.4 million or so clones, with approximately 98.5% of them counted one time only. The biggest ten clones account for about 0.34% of the sample.

Here is what the overall study found, with its caveats: Across four donors, approximately 5% of naive CD4, more than 3% of naive CD8, 2% to 2.5% of memory CD4, and 0.3% to 0.45% of memory CD8 clonotypes were shared. The genetic and exposure-history diversity represented was limited by the small number of donors. Compared with non-shared clonotypes, clonotypes shared by all four sorted-subset donors had higher generation probabilities. Rarefaction of sorted-subset datasets indicated incomplete sequencing despite the large sequencing depth. Sampling was limited to blood, and TCR repertoires in tissue likely differ from TCR repertoires in blood. Naive subsets generally had larger estimated clonotype richness than memory subsets did. Pairwise subsampling indicated that sequencing depth was expected to affect the degree of clonotype sharing among donors.

The sequence is built from TRBV29-1 and TRBJ2-7; the D element might be TRBD1 or TRBD2, as each aligns at 5 bases. Sequencing was performed on naive CD4+ T cells sorted from blood. The cell subset or site tag for this specimen amounts to: CD45RA+ positively selected. This receptor was taken from a man younger than 40 in good health. The CDR3 protein sequence reads: CSAARRDVGSYEQYF. The sequenced DNA: TGCAGCGCCGCGCGTCGGGACGTCGGCTCCTACGAGCAGTACTTC.